These 21 T cell receptor beta chains originate from one sample sequenced in a study of response to subunit inactivated influenza vaccine. TCRdb recomputed calls from the RT-PCR reads with MiXCR, one row per CDR3 protein. The top ten clones hold approximately 12% of a sample with almost 600,000 distinct CDR3 sequences, 14% of them seen once. The material sequenced was PBMCs from blood, taken 11 to 12 days after vaccination. These receptors all come from a man aged 45-60 years who received an inactivated influenza vaccine.

The chain has TRBV6-1 and TRBJ1-4; D ambiguous. From germline, CDR1 is MNHNS and CDR2 SASEGT. This CDR3 has 14 residues. V gave up 2 bases and J gave up 8 bases, with 12 bases separating them. CDR3: CASSETGIGEKLFF. CDR3 sequence (DNA): TGTGCCAGCAGTGAAACTGGGATAGGGGAAAAACTGTTTTTT.

This clonotype was counted between two and nine times. The genes are TRBV20-1 and TRBJ2-7; D tentatively reads TRBD1 or TRBD2 (5 bases each). In germline, CDR1 is DFQATT, CDR2 SNEGSKA (reference sequence). This CDR3 region has 13 residues. The V and J ends lost 3 bases and 6 bases respectively, with 15 bases between them. CDR3 in DNA: TGCAGTGCTAGTACAGGACCGAGGGGCGAGCAGTACTTC. This encodes CSASTGPRGEQYF.

At least ten counts were recorded for this clonotype. J is TRBJ2-3 and V is TRBV5-1, with 9 bases aligning to TRBD1. The CDR3 runs 14 residues. The V gene's germline CDR1 is SGHRS and CDR2 YFSETQ. J was trimmed by 5 bases and V by 4 bases; bases with no gene match: 5. As DNA, the CDR3 is TGCGCCAGCAGCCCAGGGACAGGGCTAGATACGCAGTATTTT. Translating it yields CASSPGTGLDTQYF.

Points on this clonotype: A junction boundary mismatches the germline segment, possibly from a read error. This chain joins TRBV4-3 and TRBJ2-5; 8 bases line up with TRBD2. Germline loops: CDR1 LGHNA, CDR2 YSLEER. The CDR3 covers 15 residues. The CDR3 bases are TGCGCCAGCAGCCAAGGCGGGGGGACCGGTGATACCCATTACTTC. Its translation: CASSQGGGTGDTHYF.

The V gene is TRBV12-3 or TRBV12-4, the J gene TRBJ2-1; 7 bases match TRBD1. V dropped 3 bases and J dropped 4; count of bases not matched to a gene: 6. The CDR3 is 15 amino acids. The CDR3 DNA reads TGTGCCAGCAGTTTCGAGCCGGGACAGTACAATGAGCAGTTCTTC. Protein product: CASSFEPGQYNEQFF.

The genes are TRBV5-1 and TRBJ2-7; no clear D gene. Germline CDR1 reads SGHRS; CDR2 reads YFSETQ. The CDR3 length is 14 residues. V lost 4 bases and J lost 6, with 17 bases in between. CDR3 in DNA: TGCGCCAGCAGCCCCAGCACTTTATATCCCGAGCAGTACTTC. Translation: CASSPSTLYPEQYF.

The chain employs TRBV12-3 or TRBV12-4 and TRBJ2-2, with unresolved D. Trimming left V 3 bases short and J 1 base short, with 9 bases between. The CDR3 covers 15 residues. CDR3 in DNA: TGTGCCAGCAGTTTCTTTTCGGGGAACACCGGGGAGCTGTTTTTT. Translated, it gives CASSFFSGNTGELFF.

A few counts support this clonotype. The chain uses TRBV19 and TRBJ2-7, with TRBD2 matching 12 bases. V trimming: 3 bases; J trimming: 2 bases; junction bases outside the gene matches: 2. In germline, CDR1 is LNHDA, CDR2 SQIVND (reference sequence). The CDR3 loop spans 15 amino acids. The CDR3 DNA is TGTGCCAGTAGTATCGGACTAGCGGGGACCTACGAGCAGTACTTC. Translation gives CASSIGLAGTYEQYF.

The chain employs TRBV24-1 and TRBJ2-7; D is unclear. This CDR3 spans 13 amino acids. The ends were cut back, 3 bases at V and 1 base at J, with 6 bases in the middle. From germline, CDR1 is KGHDR and CDR2 SFDVKD. This CDR3 is CATSDTSSYEQYF. CDR3 coding DNA: TGTGCCACCAGTGATACTTCATCCTACGAGCAGTACTTC.

V is TRBV6-1 and J is TRBJ1-3, with a possible D match to TRBD1 (5 bases). The CDR3 covers 16 residues. Germline lookup yields CDR1 MNHNS and CDR2 SASEGT. V lost 3 bases, J lost 0 bases, and 12 bases lay in between. CDR3 amino acids: CASSETTGFSGNTIYF. The CDR3 DNA follows: TGTGCCAGCAGTGAGACCACAGGTTTCTCTGGAAACACCATATATTTT.

This rearrangement joins TRBV6-1 to TRBJ1-1; D perhaps matches TRBD1 (5 bases). V lost 6 bases and J lost 6, with 17 bases in between. The CDR3 sequence is 14 residues long. The germline V gene encodes CDR1 MNHNS and CDR2 SASEGT. CDR3 bases: TGTGCCAGCAGGGCGTCAGGGTGGGTCGCTGAAGCTTTCTTT. Its translation is CASRASGWVAEAFF.

The chain employs TRBV5-1 and TRBJ1-2; TRBD1 aligns across 8 bases. Germline CDR1 reads SGHRS; CDR2 reads YFSETQ. The CDR3 length is 15 residues. J was trimmed by 0 bases and V by 3 bases; bases with no gene match: 4. The CDR3 is CASSWDRLTNYGYTF. CDR3 DNA sequence: TGCGCCAGCAGCTGGGACAGGCTTACTAACTATGGCTACACCTTC.

This clonotype came up a few times. The V call is TRBV15, the J call TRBJ1-5; D gene ambiguous. The V gene lost 1 base and the J gene lost 3 bases, with 1 base spanning the gap. CDR1 LNHNV and CDR2 YYDKDF come from the germline V gene (reference sequence). The CDR3 is made up of 12 amino acids. CDR3 coding DNA: TGTGCCACCAGCAGAGTCAATCAGCCCCAGCATTTT. This codes for CATSRVNQPQHF. Supplemented by reference TRBV15 and TRBJ1-5, the full variable domain reads DAMVIQNPRYQVTQFGKPVTLSCSQTLNHNVMYWYQQKSSQAPKLLFHYYDKDFNNEADTPDNFQSRRPNTSFCFLDIRSPGLGDTAMYLCATSRVNQPQHFGDGTRLSIL.

This clonotype was observed a handful of times. V is TRBV20-1 and J is TRBJ2-7; 7 bases are shared with TRBD2. Germline V CDR1 and CDR2: DFQATT, SNEGSKA (reference sequence). With 6 bases clipped from V and 3 bases from J, the junction kept 8 bases outside the gene matches. CDR3 size: 13 residues. The CDR3 region is CSAIGLVRYEQYF. In nucleotides, the CDR3 is TGCAGTGCAATCGGACTAGTTCGCTACGAGCAGTACTTC.

A few counts support this clonotype. The genes are TRBV2 and TRBJ2-1, with D unclear. The V end lost 5 bases, the J end lost 4 bases, and 15 bases lay between the germline ends. CDR3 size: 15 residues. Looked up from germline, CDR1 is SNHLY and CDR2 is FYNNEI. The CDR3 protein is CASSLSYGSYNEQFF. The CDR3 bases are TGTGCCAGCAGTCTATCTTATGGATCATACAATGAGCAGTTCTTC.

J is TRBJ2-2 and V is TRBV24-1, with TRBD2 matching 8 bases. J lost 1 base, V lost 3 bases, and 6 bases had no gene match. Germline lookup yields CDR1 KGHDR and CDR2 SFDVKD. The CDR3 totals 17 residues. The CDR3 loop is CATSDVSSGRNTGELFF. The CDR3 DNA reads TGTGCCACCAGTGATGTTTCTAGCGGGCGGAACACCGGGGAGCTGTTTTTT.

This clonotype was seen a few times. This chain connects TRBV4-3 to TRBJ2-2; 10 bases line up with TRBD1. The CDR3 sequence is 17 residues long. V trimming: 0 bases; J trimming: 1 base; junction bases outside the gene matches: 2. Germline V gives CDR1 LGHNA, CDR2 YSLEER. CDR3 region: CASSQEGQGMNTGELFF. The CDR3 DNA is TGCGCCAGCAGCCAAGAGGGACAGGGGATGAACACCGGGGAGCTGTTTTTT.

The chain carries TRBV6-6 and TRBJ2-7; TRBD1 matches at 8 bases. The CDR3 runs to 13 residues. Losses at the gene ends were 8 bases for V and 3 bases for J; bases not matched to a gene: 6. Germline CDR1 and CDR2: MNHNY and SVGAGI (reference sequence). As DNA, the CDR3 is TGTGCCAGCGCCGAGGGACAGGACTACGAGCAGTACTTC. Protein: CASAEGQDYEQYF.

This chain connects TRBV6-5 to TRBJ1-2; D is unclear. The V gene's germline CDR1 is MNHEY and CDR2 SVGAGI. The V gene lost 2 bases and the J gene lost 4 bases, with 14 bases spanning the gap. This CDR3 spans 15 amino acids. The DNA for the CDR3 is TGTGCCAGCAGTTACGAACCCGGTTCCACCTATGGCTACACCTTC. Translation: CASSYEPGSTYGYTF.

The chain combines TRBV6-1 with TRBJ2-7; possible D gene TRBD1, 6 bases. V lost 5 bases and J 0 bases, leaving 11 bases between the germline ends. The CDR3 runs to 14 residues. CDR1 and CDR2 (germline): MNHNS, SASEGT. The CDR3 here is CASSHQGHSYEQYF. The CDR3 DNA reads TGTGCCAGCAGTCATCAGGGGCACTCCTACGAGCAGTACTTC.

The V and J genes are TRBV29-1 and TRBJ2-1; weak D call: TRBD2 (6 bases). This CDR3 has 16 amino acids. The germline V gene has CDR1 SQVTM and CDR2 ANQGSEA. V lost 1 base, J lost 7 bases, and 20 bases lay in between. This chain's CDR3 is CSVEVYGGLKGNEQFF. CDR3 coding DNA: TGCAGCGTTGAAGTGTACGGGGGACTCAAGGGGAATGAGCAGTTCTTC.